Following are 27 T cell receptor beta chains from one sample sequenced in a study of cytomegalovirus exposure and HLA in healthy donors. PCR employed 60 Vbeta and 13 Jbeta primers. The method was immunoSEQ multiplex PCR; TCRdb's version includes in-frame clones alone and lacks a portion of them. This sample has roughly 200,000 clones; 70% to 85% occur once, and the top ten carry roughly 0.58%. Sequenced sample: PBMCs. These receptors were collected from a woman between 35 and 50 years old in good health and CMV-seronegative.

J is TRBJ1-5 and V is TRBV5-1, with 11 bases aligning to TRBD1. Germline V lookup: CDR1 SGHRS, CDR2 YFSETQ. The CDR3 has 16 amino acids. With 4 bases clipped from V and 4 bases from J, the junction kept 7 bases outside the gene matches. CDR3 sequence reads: CASSAGTGGDNQPQHF. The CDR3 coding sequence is TGCGCCAGCAGCGCAGGGACAGGGGGTGATAATCAGCCCCAGCATTTT.

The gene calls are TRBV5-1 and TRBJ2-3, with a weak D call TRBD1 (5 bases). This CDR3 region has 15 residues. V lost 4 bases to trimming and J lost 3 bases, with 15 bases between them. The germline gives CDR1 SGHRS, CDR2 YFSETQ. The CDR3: CASSPGASGTDTQYF. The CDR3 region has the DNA TGCGCCAGCAGCCCTGGGGCCTCCGGGACAGATACGCAGTATTTT.

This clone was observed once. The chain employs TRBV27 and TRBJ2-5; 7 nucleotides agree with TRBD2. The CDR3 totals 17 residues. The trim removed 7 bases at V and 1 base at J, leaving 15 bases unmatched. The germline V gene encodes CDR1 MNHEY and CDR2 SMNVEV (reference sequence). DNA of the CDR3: TGTGCCAGCAAGATCCGAGTGGGGGGGGTGAGCCAAGAGACCCAGTACTTC. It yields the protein CASKIRVGGVSQETQYF.

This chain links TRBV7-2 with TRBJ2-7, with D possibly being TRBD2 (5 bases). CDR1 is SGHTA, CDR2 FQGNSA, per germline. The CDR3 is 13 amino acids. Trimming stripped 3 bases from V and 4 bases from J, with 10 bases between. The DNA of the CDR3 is TGTGCCAGCAGCTTCGGGGATTTATACGAGCAGTACTTC. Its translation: CASSFGDLYEQYF.

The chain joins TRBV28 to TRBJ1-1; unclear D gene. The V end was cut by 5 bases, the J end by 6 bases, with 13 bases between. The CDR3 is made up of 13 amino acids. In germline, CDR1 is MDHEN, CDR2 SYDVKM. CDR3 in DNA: TGTGCCAGCAGTCAAACCGGTCACTCTGAAGCTTTCTTT. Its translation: CASSQTGHSEAFF. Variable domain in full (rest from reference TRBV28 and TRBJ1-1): DVKVTQSSRYLVKRTGEKVFLECVQDMDHENMFWYRQDPGLGLRLIYFSYDVKMKEKGDIPEGYSVSREKKERFSLILESASTNQTSMYLCASSQTGHSEAFFGQGTRLTVV.

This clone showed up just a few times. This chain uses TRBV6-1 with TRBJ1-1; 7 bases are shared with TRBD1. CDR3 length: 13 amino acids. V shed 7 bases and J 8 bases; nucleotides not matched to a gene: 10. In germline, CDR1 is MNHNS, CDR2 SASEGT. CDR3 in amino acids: CASTPRQGREAFF. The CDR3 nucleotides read TGTGCCAGCACTCCCCGACAGGGACGAGAAGCTTTCTTT.

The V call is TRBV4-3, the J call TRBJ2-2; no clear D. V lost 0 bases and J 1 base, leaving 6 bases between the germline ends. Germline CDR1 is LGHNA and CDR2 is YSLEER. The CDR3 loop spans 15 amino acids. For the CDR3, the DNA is TGCGCCAGCAGCCAAGATTTCTTGAACACCGGGGAGCTGTTTTTT. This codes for CASSQDFLNTGELFF.

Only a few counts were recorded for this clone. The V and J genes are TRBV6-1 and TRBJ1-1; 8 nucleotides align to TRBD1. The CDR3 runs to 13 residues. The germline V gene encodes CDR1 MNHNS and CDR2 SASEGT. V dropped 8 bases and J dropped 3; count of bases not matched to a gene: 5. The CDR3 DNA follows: TGTGCCAGCGGGCAGACAGGGGACACTGAAGCTTTCTTT. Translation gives CASGQTGDTEAFF.

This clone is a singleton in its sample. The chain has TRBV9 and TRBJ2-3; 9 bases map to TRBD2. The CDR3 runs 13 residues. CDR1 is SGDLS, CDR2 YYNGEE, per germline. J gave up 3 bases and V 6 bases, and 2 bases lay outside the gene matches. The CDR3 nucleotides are TGTGCCAGCACTAGCGGGGTTACAGATACGCAGTATTTT. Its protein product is CASTSGVTDTQYF.

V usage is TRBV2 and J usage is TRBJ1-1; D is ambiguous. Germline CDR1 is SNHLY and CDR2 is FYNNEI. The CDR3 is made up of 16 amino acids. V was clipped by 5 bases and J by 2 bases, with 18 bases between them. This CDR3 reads CASSTPEASRNTEAFF. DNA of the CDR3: TGTGCCAGCAGTACCCCGGAGGCCTCCCGAAACACTGAAGCTTTCTTT.

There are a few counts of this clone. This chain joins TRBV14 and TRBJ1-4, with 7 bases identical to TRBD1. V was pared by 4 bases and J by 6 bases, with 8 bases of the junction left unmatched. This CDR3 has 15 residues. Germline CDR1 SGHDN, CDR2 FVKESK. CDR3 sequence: CASSRMTGIDEKLFF. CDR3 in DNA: TGTGCCAGCAGCCGGATGACAGGGATAGATGAAAAACTGTTTTTT.

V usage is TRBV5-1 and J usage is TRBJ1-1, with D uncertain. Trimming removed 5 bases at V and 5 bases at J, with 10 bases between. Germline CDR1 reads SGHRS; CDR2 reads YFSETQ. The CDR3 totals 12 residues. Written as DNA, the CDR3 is TGCGCCAGCAGTTCTACAGAGACTGAAGCTTTCTTT. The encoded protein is CASSSTETEAFF.

The CDR3 loop reads CASSPRQGGNEKLFF. The CDR3 DNA follows: TGTGCCAGCAGCCCCAGACAGGGAGGTAATGAAAAACTGTTTTTT. This chain joins TRBV7-9 and TRBJ1-4, with 7 bases fitting TRBD1. In germline, CDR1 is SEHNR, CDR2 FQNEAQ (reference sequence). The CDR3 totals 15 residues. V dropped 5 bases and J dropped 4; count of bases not matched to a gene: 7. Full variable domain (missing parts from reference TRBV7-9 and TRBJ1-4): DTGVSQNPRHKITKRGQNVTFRCDPISEHNRLYWYRQTLGQGPEFLTYFQNEAQLEKSRLLSDRFSAERPKGSFSTLEIQRTEQGDSAMYLCASSPRQGGNEKLFFGSGTQLSVL.

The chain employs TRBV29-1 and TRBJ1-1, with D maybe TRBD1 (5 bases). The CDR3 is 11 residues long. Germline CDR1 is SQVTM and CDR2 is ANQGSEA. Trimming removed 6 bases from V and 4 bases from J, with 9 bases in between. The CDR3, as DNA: TGCAGCGTATTTGGGGCCACTGAAGCTTTCTTT. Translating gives CSVFGATEAFF.

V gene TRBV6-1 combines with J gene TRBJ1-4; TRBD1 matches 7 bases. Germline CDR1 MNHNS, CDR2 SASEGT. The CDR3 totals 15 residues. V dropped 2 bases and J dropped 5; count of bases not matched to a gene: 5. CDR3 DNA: TGTGCCAGCAGTGAAAAGGACAGGTTAAATGAAAAACTGTTTTTT. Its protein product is CASSEKDRLNEKLFF.

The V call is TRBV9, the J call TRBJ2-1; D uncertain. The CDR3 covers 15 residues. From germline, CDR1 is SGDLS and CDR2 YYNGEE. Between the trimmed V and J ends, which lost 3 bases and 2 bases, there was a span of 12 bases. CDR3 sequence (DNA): TGTGCCAGCAGCGGTCCTAACCCTGCCTACAATGAGCAGTTCTTC. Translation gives CASSGPNPAYNEQFF. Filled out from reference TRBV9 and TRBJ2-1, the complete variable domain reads DSGVTQTPKHLITATGQRVTLRCSPRSGDLSVYWYQQSLDQGLQFLIQYYNGEERAKGNILERFSAQQFPDLHSELNLSSLELGDSALYFCASSGPNPAYNEQFFGPGTRLTVL.

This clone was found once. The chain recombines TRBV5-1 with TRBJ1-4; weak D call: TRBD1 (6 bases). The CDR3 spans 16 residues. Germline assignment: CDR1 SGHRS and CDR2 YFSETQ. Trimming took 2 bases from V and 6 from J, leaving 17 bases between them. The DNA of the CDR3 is TGCGCCAGCAGCTTTGCAGGGGAGAGTCTTCATGAAAAACTGTTTTTT. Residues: CASSFAGESLHEKLFF.

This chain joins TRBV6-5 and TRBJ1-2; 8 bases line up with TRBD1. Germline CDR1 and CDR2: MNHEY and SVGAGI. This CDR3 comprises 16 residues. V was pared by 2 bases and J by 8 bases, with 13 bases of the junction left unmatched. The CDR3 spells CASSYDFAGGGGGYTF. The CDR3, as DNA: TGTGCCAGCAGTTACGACTTCGCAGGGGGCGGGGGAGGCTACACCTTC.

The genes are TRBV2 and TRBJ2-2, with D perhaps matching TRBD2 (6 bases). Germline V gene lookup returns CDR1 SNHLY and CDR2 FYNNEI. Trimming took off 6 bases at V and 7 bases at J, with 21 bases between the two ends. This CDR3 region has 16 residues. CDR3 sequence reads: CASRYGGRSKFGELFF. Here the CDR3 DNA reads TGTGCCAGCAGATATGGAGGGCGATCGAAGTTCGGGGAGCTGTTTTTT.

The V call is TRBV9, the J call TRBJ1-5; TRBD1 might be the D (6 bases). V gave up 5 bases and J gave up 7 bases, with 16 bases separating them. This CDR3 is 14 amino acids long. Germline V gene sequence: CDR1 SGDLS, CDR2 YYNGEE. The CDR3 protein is CASSYDQGNQPQHF. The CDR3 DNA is TGTGCCAGCAGTTACGACCAGGGGAACCAGCCCCAGCATTTT. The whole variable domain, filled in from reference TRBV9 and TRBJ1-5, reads DSGVTQTPKHLITATGQRVTLRCSPRSGDLSVYWYQQSLDQGLQFLIQYYNGEERAKGNILERFSAQQFPDLHSELNLSSLELGDSALYFCASSYDQGNQPQHFGDGTRLSIL.

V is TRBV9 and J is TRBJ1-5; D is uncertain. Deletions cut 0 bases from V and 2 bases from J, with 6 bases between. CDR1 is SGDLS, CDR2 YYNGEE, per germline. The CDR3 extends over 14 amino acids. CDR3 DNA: TGTGCCAGCAGCGTAGATCAGGGCAATCAGCCCCAGCATTTT. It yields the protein CASSVDQGNQPQHF.

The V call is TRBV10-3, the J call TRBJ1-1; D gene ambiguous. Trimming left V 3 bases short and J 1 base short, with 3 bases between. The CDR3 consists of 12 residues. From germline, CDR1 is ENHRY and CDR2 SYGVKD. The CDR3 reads CAISDGNTEAFF. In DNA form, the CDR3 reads TGTGCCATCAGTGACGGGAACACTGAAGCTTTCTTT.

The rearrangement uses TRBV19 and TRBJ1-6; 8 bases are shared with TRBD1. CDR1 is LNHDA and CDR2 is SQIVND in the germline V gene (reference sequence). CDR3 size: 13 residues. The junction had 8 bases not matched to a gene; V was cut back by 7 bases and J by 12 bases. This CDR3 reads CASIGTGAGPLHF. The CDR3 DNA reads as TGTGCCAGTATCGGGACAGGAGCGGGACCCCTCCACTTT.

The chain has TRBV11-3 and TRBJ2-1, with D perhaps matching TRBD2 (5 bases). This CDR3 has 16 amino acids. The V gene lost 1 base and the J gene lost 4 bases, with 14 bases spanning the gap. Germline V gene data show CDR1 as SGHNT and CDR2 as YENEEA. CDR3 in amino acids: CASSLGRRASYNEQFF. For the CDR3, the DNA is TGTGCCAGCAGCTTAGGGCGGCGGGCCTCATACAATGAGCAGTTCTTC. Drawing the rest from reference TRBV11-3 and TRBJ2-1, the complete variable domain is EAGVVQSPRYKIIEKKQPVAFWCNPISGHNTLYWYLQNLGQGPELLIRYENEEAVDDSQLPKDRFSAERLKGVDSTLKIQPAELGDSAVYLCASSLGRRASYNEQFFGPGTRLTVL.

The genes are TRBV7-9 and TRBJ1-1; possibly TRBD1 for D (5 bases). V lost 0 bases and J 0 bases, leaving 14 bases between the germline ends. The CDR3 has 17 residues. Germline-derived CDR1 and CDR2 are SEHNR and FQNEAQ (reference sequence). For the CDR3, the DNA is TGTGCCAGCAGCTTAGCGCGGGGGGTCGGCATGAACACTGAAGCTTTCTTT. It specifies CASSLARGVGMNTEAFF.

The CDR3 here is CAISKNRDRALYEQYF. In DNA form, the CDR3 reads TGTGCCATCAGTAAGAACCGGGACAGGGCTCTCTACGAGCAGTACTTC. J is TRBJ2-7 and V is TRBV10-3; TRBD1 matches at 9 bases. Germline lookup yields CDR1 ENHRY and CDR2 SYGVKD. This CDR3 has 16 amino acids. V dropped 5 bases and J dropped 3; count of bases not matched to a gene: 11.

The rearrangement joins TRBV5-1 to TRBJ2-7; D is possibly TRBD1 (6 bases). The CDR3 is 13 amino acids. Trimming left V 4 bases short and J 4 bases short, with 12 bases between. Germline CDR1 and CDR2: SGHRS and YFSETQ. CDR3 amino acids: CASSVDSRYEQYF. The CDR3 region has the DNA TGCGCCAGCAGCGTGGACAGCCGTTACGAGCAGTACTTC.